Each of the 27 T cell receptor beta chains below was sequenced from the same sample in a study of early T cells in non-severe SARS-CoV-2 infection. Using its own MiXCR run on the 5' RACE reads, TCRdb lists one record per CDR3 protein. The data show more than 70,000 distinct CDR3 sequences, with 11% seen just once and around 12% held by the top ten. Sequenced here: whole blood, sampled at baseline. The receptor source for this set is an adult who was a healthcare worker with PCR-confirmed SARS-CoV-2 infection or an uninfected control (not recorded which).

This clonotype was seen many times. CDR3 in amino acids: CASSSSVDRRNTIYF. The CDR3 nucleotides are TGTGCCAGCAGTTCCTCGGTAGACAGAAGGAACACCATATATTTT. The rearrangement uses TRBV12-3 or TRBV12-4 and TRBJ1-3; TRBD1 is a possible D gene (5 bases). V lost 4 bases and J 7 bases, leaving 17 bases between the germline ends. This CDR3 is 15 amino acids long.

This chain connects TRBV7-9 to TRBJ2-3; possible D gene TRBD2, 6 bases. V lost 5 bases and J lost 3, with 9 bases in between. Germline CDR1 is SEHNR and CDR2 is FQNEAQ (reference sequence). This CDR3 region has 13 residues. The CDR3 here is CASSGRETDTQYF. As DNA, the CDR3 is TGTGCCAGCAGCGGCCGGGAGACAGATACGCAGTATTTT. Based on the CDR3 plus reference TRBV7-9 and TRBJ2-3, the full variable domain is DTGVSQNPRHKITKRGQNVTFRCDPISEHNRLYWYRQTLGQGPEFLTYFQNEAQLEKSRLLSDRFSAERPKGSFSTLEIQRTEQGDSAMYLCASSGRETDTQYFGPGTRLTVL.

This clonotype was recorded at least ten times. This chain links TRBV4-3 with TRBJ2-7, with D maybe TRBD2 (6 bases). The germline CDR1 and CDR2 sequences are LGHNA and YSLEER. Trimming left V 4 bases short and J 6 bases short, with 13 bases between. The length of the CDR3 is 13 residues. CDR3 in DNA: TGCGCCAGCAGCCCGTACCTCGGGGGCGAGCAGTACTTC. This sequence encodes CASSPYLGGEQYF.

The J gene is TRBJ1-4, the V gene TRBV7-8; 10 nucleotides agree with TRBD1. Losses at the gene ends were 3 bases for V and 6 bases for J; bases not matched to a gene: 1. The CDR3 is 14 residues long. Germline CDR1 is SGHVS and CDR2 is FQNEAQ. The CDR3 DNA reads TGTGCCAGCAGCTTTGGACAGGGGGATGAAAAACTGTTTTTT. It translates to CASSFGQGDEKLFF.

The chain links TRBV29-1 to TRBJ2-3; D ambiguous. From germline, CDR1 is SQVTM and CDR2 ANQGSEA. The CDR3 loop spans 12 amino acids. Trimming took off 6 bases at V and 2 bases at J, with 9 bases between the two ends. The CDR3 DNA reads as TGCAGCGTCATACACCCCACAGATACGCAGTATTTT. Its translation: CSVIHPTDTQYF.

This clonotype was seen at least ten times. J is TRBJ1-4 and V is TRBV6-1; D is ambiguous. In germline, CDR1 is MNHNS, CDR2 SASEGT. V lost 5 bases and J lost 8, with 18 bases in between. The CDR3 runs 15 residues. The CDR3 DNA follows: TGTGCCAGCAGTCCCCCGTTGGGGTTGGGGGAAAAACTGTTTTTT. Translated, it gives CASSPPLGLGEKLFF.

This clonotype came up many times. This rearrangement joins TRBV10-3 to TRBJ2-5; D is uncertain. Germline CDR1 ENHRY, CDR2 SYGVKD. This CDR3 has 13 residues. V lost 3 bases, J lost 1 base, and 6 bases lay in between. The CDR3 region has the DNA TGTGCCATCAGTGATGTTCGCCAAGAGACCCAGTACTTC. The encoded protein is CAISDVRQETQYF.

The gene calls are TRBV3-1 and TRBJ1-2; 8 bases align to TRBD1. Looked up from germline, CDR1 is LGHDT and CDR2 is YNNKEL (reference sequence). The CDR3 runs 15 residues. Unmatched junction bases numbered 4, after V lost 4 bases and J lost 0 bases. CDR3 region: CASSRMGQANYGYTF. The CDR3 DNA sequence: TGTGCCAGCAGCCGGATGGGACAGGCTAACTATGGCTACACCTTC.

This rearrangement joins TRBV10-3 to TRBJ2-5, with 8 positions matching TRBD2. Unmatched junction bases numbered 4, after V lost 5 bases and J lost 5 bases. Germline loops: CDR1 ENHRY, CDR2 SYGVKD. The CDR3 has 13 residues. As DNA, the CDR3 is TGTGCCATCAGTATCGCGGGGGGCGAGACCCAGTACTTC. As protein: CAISIAGGETQYF.

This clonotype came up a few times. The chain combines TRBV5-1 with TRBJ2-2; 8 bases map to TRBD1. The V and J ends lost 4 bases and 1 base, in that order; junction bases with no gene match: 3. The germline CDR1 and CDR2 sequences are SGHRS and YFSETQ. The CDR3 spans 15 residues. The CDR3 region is CASSQGALNTGELFF. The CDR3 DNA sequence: TGCGCCAGCAGCCAGGGGGCCTTGAACACCGGGGAGCTGTTTTTT.

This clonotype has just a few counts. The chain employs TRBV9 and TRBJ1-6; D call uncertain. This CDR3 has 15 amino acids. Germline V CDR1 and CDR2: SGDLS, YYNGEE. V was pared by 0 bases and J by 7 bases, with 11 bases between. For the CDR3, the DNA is TGTGCCAGCAGCGTAGAGGAAGGGTTGAATTCACCCCTCCACTTT. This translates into CASSVEEGLNSPLHF.

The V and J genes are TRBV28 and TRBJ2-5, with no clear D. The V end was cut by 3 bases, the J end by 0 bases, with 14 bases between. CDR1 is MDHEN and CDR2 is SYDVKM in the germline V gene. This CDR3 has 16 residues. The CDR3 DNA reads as TGTGCCAGCAGTTTCTTTCGGCTAGGGTACCAAGAGACCCAGTACTTC. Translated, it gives CASSFFRLGYQETQYF.

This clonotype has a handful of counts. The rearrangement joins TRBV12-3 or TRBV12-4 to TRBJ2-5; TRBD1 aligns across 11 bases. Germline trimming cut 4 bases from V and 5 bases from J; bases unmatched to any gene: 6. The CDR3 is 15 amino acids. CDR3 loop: CASSWGTGGNETQYF. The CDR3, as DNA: TGTGCCAGCAGTTGGGGGACAGGGGGAAATGAGACCCAGTACTTC.

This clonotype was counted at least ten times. DNA for the CDR3: TGTGCCAGCAGCTTAGCCAGGGGAGATACGCAGTATTTT. This gives the protein CASSLARGDTQYF. The chain has TRBV7-2 and TRBJ2-3; the D gene is possibly TRBD1 (6 bases). The germline gives CDR1 SGHTA, CDR2 FQGNSA. Deletions cut 0 bases from V and 5 bases from J, with 6 bases between. The CDR3 runs to 13 residues.

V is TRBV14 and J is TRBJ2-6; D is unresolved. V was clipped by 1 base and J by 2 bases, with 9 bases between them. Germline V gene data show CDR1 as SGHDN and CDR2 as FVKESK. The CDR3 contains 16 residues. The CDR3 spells CASSQVGFAGANVLTF. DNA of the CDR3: TGTGCCAGCAGCCAAGTCGGATTCGCTGGGGCCAACGTCCTGACTTTC.

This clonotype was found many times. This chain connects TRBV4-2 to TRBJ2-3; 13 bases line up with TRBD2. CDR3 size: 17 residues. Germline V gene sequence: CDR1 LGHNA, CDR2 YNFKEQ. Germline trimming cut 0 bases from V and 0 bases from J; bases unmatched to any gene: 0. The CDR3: CASSQEGLAGSTDTQYF. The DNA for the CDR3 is TGTGCCAGCAGCCAAGAGGGACTAGCGGGGAGCACAGATACGCAGTATTTT.

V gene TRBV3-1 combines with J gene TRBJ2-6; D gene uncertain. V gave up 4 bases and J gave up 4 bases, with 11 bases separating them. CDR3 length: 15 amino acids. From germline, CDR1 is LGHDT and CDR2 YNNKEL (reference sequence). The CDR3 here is CASSLKSPGANVLTF. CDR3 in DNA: TGTGCCAGCAGCCTCAAAAGCCCAGGGGCCAACGTCCTGACTTTC. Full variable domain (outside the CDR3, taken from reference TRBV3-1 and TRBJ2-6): DTAVSQTPKYLVTQMGNDKSIKCEQNLGHDTMYWYKQDSKKFLKIMFSYNNKELIINETVPNRFSPKSPDKAHLNLHINSLELGDSAVYFCASSLKSPGANVLTFGAGSRLTVL.

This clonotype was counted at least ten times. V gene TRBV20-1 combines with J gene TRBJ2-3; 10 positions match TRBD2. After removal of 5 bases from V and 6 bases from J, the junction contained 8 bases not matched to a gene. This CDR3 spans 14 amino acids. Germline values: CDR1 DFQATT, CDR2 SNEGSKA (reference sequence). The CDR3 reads CSAPSGGAGDTQYF. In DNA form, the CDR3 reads TGCAGTGCTCCAAGCGGGGGGGCTGGGGATACGCAGTATTTT.

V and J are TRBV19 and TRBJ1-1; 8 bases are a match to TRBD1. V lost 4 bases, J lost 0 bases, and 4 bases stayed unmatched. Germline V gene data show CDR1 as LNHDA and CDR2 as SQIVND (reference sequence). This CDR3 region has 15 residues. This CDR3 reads CASSTTGVMNTEAFF. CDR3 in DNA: TGTGCCAGTAGTACGACAGGGGTTATGAACACTGAAGCTTTCTTT.

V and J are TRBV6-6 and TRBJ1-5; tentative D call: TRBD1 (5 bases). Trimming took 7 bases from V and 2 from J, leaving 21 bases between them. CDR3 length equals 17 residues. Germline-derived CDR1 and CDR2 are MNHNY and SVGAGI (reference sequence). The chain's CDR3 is CASTDMWGGGGNQPQHF. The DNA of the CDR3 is TGTGCCAGCACCGATATGTGGGGGGGAGGAGGCAATCAGCCCCAGCATTTT.

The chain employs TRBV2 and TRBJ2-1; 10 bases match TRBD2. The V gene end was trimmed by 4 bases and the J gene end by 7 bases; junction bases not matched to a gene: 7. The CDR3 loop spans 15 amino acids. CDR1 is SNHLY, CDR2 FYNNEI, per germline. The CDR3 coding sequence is TGTGCCAGCAGTGTGAATAGCGGGGGGTGGAATGAGCAGTTCTTC. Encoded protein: CASSVNSGGWNEQFF.

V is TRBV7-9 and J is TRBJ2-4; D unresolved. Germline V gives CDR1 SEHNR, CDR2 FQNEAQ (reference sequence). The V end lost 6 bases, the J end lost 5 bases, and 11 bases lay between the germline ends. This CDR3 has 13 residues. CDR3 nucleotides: TGTGCCAGCAGGGGCGTGGGTGAAAACATTCAGTACTTC. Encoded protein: CASRGVGENIQYF.

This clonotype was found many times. Written as DNA, the CDR3 is TGTGCCAGCAGCCAATACCCGTTGGGGGGAGTTCGCTCTGGAAACACCATATATTTT. It specifies CASSQYPLGGVRSGNTIYF. The chain carries TRBV7-2 and TRBJ1-3, with D maybe TRBD1 (5 bases). Trimming shortened V by 5 bases and J by 0 bases, and 23 bases separated the two germline ends. Germline V gene sequence: CDR1 SGHTA, CDR2 FQGNSA. The CDR3 has 19 residues.

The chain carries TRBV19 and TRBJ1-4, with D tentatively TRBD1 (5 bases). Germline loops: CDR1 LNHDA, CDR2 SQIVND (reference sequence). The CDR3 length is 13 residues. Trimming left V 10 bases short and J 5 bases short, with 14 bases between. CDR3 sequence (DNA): TGTGCCACCGATGACAGTGTGAATGAAAAACTGTTTTTT. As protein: CATDDSVNEKLFF.

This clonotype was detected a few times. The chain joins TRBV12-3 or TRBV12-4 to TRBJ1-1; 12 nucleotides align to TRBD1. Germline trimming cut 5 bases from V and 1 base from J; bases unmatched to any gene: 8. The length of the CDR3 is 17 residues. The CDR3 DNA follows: TGTGCCAGCAGTCTCAGGGGGACAGGGGGCCCGAACACTGAAGCTTTCTTT. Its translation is CASSLRGTGGPNTEAFF.

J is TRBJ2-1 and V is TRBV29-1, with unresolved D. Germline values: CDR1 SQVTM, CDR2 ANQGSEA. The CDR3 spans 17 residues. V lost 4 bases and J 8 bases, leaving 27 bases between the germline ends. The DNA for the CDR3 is TGCAGCGTTGGCGCTTGGACCGGACCTACCCCAGGCGATGAGCAGTTCTTC. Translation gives CSVGAWTGPTPGDEQFF.

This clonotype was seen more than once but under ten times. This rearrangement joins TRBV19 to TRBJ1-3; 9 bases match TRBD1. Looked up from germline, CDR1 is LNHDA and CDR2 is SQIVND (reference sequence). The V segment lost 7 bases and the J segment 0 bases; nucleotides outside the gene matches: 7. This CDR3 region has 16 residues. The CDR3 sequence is CASTRQGGYSGNTIYF. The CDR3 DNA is TGTGCCAGTACCCGACAGGGGGGTTACTCTGGAAACACCATATATTTT.